This T cell receptor (beta chain) was sequenced in a study of cytomegalovirus exposure and HLA in healthy donors. Findings of the study overall: From TCR beta sequences, most subjects' HLA-A and HLA-B alleles were reportedly predicted accurately. Later, TCR association rates were found to vary by HLA locus, highest for DRB1 and lowest for HLA-C. Follow-up analysis later connected one missense variant in DCLRE1C with trimming of TCR beta V- and J-genes.

Note on this clone: Its antigen remains unidentified.

Looked up from germline, CDR1 is SGHTS and CDR2 is YDEGEE. The length of the CDR3 is 13 residues. The V gene lost 5 bases and the J gene lost 7 bases, with 15 bases spanning the gap. A multiplex PCR was run with 60 Vbeta primers and 13 Jbeta primers. Only in-frame clones appear in the TCRdb table, and some are missing; sequencing was by immunoSEQ multiplex PCR. The sample holds more than 110,000 clones, 79% seen once. This sequence was found in a man younger than 35 in good health and CMV-seronegative. The chain uses TRBV5-8 and TRBJ1-2; D perhaps matches TRBD1 (6 bases). What was sequenced was PBMCs. Here the CDR3 DNA reads TGTGCCAGCAGGGCACAGGGTATCGGTGGCTACACCTTC. Translated, it gives CASRAQGIGGYTF.